This entry concerns a single T cell receptor beta chain. What it binds is unknown. The authors reverse transcribed all of the isolated RNA, so sequencing captured expressed TCRB transcripts. Assay used: immunoSEQ multiplex PCR; TCRdb lists only in-frame clones, some missing. The table shows roughly 400,000 clones, with about 16% occurring only once. The CDR3 length is 13 residues. CDR1 and CDR2 from the germline V gene are SSHAT and FNYEAQ (reference sequence). The germline V and J ends were trimmed by 3 bases and 5 bases, with 10 bases remaining between them. The data were taken from a study of beta chain features in type 1 diabetes. Study results and caveats: The study found moderately but significantly shorter TCRB CDR3s in all four CD4+ subsets of Type 1 diabetes patients.

This receptor was identified in a woman between 18 and 30 years old in good health. The genes are TRBV7-7 and TRBJ2-5, with a weak D call TRBD1 (6 bases). Sequences were obtained from naive CD4+ T cells from blood. The CDR3 reads CASSFGQTETQYF. The CDR3 region has the DNA TGTGCCAGCAGCTTTGGACAGACGGAGACCCAGTACTTC.